Listed below are T cell receptor beta chains from one sample, sequenced in a study of response to subunit inactivated influenza vaccine. TCRdb recomputed calls from the RT-PCR reads with MiXCR, one row per CDR3 protein. This sample has about 520,000 distinct CDR3 sequences, with approximately 11% found just once. The sample was PBMCs from blood, taken 40 to 50 days after vaccination. All receptors come from a man in his fifties or sixties who received an inactivated influenza vaccine. CDR3s include the opening cysteine and the closing phenylalanine or tryptophan. D genes are given only for firm matches.

j_gene | d_gene | v_gene | CDR3aa
TRBJ2-7 | TRBD2 | TRBV7-9 | CASSPPPGGYEQYF
TRBJ2-7 | TRBD2 | TRBV5-1 | CASSKGLAGGESYEQYF
TRBJ1-1 | TRBD1 | TRBV5-1 | CASSLQGANTEAFF
TRBJ2-3 | - | TRBV4-3 | CASSHLTVGRSTDTQYF
TRBJ1-1 | - | TRBV10-3 | CAISKFETMNTEAFF
TRBJ2-3 | TRBD2 | TRBV12-3/TRBV12-4 | CASSPRTSAADTQYF
TRBJ2-3 | TRBD2 | TRBV3-1 | CASSRDLAGSDTQYF
TRBJ1-5 | - | TRBV20-1 | CSARAGDQPQHF
TRBJ2-7 | TRBD1 | TRBV10-2 | CATTSGTALYEQYF
TRBJ1-5 | TRBD1 | TRBV20-1 | CSARQQGDQPQHF
TRBJ2-2 | - | TRBV4-3 | CASSQDLINTGELFF
TRBJ2-7 | - | TRBV20-1 | CSAPAAQSSYEQYF
TRBJ2-3 | TRBD2 | TRBV29-1 | CSVAGTSGDTQYF
TRBJ2-1 | TRBD2 | TRBV7-3 | CASSLSTGGRGEQFF
TRBJ2-4 | - | TRBV7-2 | CASSRPEGGNIQYF
TRBJ2-3 | - | TRBV20-1 | CSVGGRTDTQYF
TRBJ2-6 | - | TRBV28 | CASNKGGANVLTF
TRBJ2-4 | - | TRBV11-1 | CASSLAPGSSFPAKNIQYF
TRBJ2-3 | - | TRBV11-2 | CASSFRFGAARTDTQYF
TRBJ2-7 | TRBD1 | TRBV7-8 | CASSRDRSGEQYF
TRBJ2-5 | TRBD2 | TRBV20-1 | CSTRGAGGPLETQYF
TRBJ1-1 | - | TRBV12-3/TRBV12-4 | CASTLRYLNTEAFF
TRBJ2-3 | - | TRBV30 | CAWDGGIDTQYF
TRBJ2-6 | - | TRBV3-1 | CASSHTSSGANVLTF
TRBJ2-3 | - | TRBV4-3 | CASSQDLGQQYF
TRBJ2-7 | - | TRBV7-2 | CASSLQGEPYEQYF
TRBJ2-3 | TRBD2 | TRBV11-2 | CASSRAELADVLADTQYF
TRBJ2-1 | - | TRBV27 | CASSLERTAYNEQFF
TRBJ2-7 | - | TRBV12-3/TRBV12-4 | CASSLGSIVDEQYF
TRBJ2-5 | TRBD2 | TRBV30 | CAWSRGGRETQYF
TRBJ2-2 | TRBD1 | TRBV24-1 | CATSDLRTDRGLHTGELFF
TRBJ1-6 | - | TRBV4-1 | CASSQEDRDNSPLHF
TRBJ2-5 | TRBD1 | TRBV4-3 | CASSQAGGETQYF
TRBJ2-1 | - | TRBV21-1 | CASSKVIAGVSNEQFF
TRBJ2-6 | - | TRBV12-3/TRBV12-4 | CASSPRALMLGANVLTF
TRBJ1-5 | - | TRBV20-1 | CSARDSSAGAINQPQHF
TRBJ2-5 | TRBD2 | TRBV3-1 | CASSQDQRLALRGETQYF
TRBJ2-7 | TRBD1 | TRBV28 | CASSPSGQASYEQYF
TRBJ2-5 | - | TRBV5-1 | CASSLITQSQETQYF
TRBJ2-7 | TRBD1 | TRBV20-1 | CSASTPGQGSYEQYF
TRBJ2-2 | TRBD1 | TRBV5-1 | CASSQDRANTGELFF
TRBJ1-1 | TRBD1 | TRBV29-1 | CSVQGVRNTEAFF
TRBJ1-4 | - | TRBV5-6 | CASSSGATNEKLFF
TRBJ1-4 | - | TRBV20-1 | CSASFGPTNEKLFF
TRBJ1-4 | - | TRBV7-8 | CASSLVGDPNEKLFF
TRBJ2-2 | TRBD2 | TRBV6-5 | CASSSSAGVIGELFF
TRBJ1-6 | - | TRBV7-2 | CASSSSVGVNSPLHF
TRBJ2-7 | - | TRBV20-1 | CSARAWDEQYF
TRBJ1-2 | TRBD1 | TRBV11-2 | CASSRGQIYGYTF
TRBJ2-5 | TRBD1 | TRBV7-8 | CASSSPRGPLQETQYF
TRBJ1-5 | - | TRBV12-3/TRBV12-4 | CASTSNSNQPQHF
TRBJ1-2 | - | TRBV4-3 | CASSSRSPEGYGYTF
TRBJ2-5 | - | TRBV4-3 | CASSQDLWVGTQYF
TRBJ1-2 | TRBD1 | TRBV7-2 | CASRDTGGDYGYTF
TRBJ2-7 | - | TRBV7-3 | CASSLNSRGPYEQYF
TRBJ2-1 | TRBD2 | TRBV5-1 | CASSLGLAGGSEQFF
TRBJ2-1 | TRBD1 | TRBV6-5 | CASSSPGQGANEQFF
TRBJ2-5 | TRBD1 | TRBV29-1 | CSVMTGLGETQYF
TRBJ1-2 | - | TRBV5-1 | CASRLSPGAESGYTF